Each of the 24 T cell receptor beta chains below was sequenced from the same sample in a study of Tregs in tolerant kidney transplant recipients. The repertoire was sequenced with immunoSEQ multiplex PCR; TCRdb's copy has only in-frame clones and lacks some. The sample gives 60,000 to 65,000 clones, under 98% of which show up once; around 0.34% is in the top ten. The sample here was Tregs from blood, taken before the transplant. The receptors derive from a human donor who received a combined kidney and bone marrow transplant.

V is TRBV6-6 and J is TRBJ2-3, with 8 bases fitting TRBD1. In germline, CDR1 is MNHNY, CDR2 SVGAGI (reference sequence). This CDR3 spans 16 amino acids. The trim removed 3 bases at V and 4 bases at J, leaving 9 bases unmatched. This CDR3 reads CASSYATGTGPDTQYF. The DNA of the CDR3 is TGTGCCAGCAGTTATGCCACCGGGACAGGCCCAGATACGCAGTATTTT.

The rearrangement uses TRBV5-1 and TRBJ2-5; 12 bases align to TRBD2. The trim removed 3 bases at V and 5 bases at J, leaving 5 bases unmatched. Germline CDR1 is SGHRS and CDR2 is YFSETQ. CDR3 length: 15 amino acids. The DNA for the CDR3 is TGCGCCAGCAGCTGGACTAGCGGGATGGAGGAGACCCAGTACTTC. Translated, it gives CASSWTSGMEETQYF.

The rearrangement uses TRBV9 and TRBJ2-7; TRBD1 aligns across 7 bases. Germline trimming cut 8 bases from V and 4 bases from J; bases unmatched to any gene: 6. The CDR3 is 12 residues long. Germline V gene lookup returns CDR1 SGDLS and CDR2 YYNGEE. The DNA of the CDR3 is TGTGCCAGAGGGGGCCCCCTTTACGAGCAGTACTTC. It codes for CARGGPLYEQYF.

The V gene is TRBV6-5, the J gene TRBJ1-2, with D possibly matching TRBD1 (5 bases). The CDR3 spans 13 residues. CDR1 MNHEY and CDR2 SVGAGI come from the germline V gene. V dropped 6 bases and J dropped 3 bases, with 11 bases sitting between them. The CDR3 here is CASRPRGYYGYTF. CDR3 bases: TGTGCCAGCAGGCCACGGGGGTACTATGGCTACACCTTC.

The chain has TRBV2 and TRBJ1-4; 9 positions match TRBD1. This CDR3 has 16 residues. CDR1 and CDR2 (germline): SNHLY, FYNNEI. Losses at the gene ends were 9 bases for V and 7 bases for J; bases not matched to a gene: 15. The CDR3 protein is CASFPGQGLRSEKLFF. The CDR3 bases are TGTGCCAGTTTCCCGGGACAGGGTCTTCGGAGTGAAAAACTGTTTTTT.

This clone is a singleton in its sample. DNA for the CDR3: TGTGCCAGCAGTTTCTCAGCGGGAACCTACTCCTACGAGCAGTACTTC. It specifies CASSFSAGTYSYEQYF. The J gene is TRBJ2-7, the V gene TRBV27; 7 bases are shared with TRBD2. Germline V gene data show CDR1 as MNHEY and CDR2 as SMNVEV (reference sequence). Germline trimming cut 3 bases from V and 0 bases from J; bases unmatched to any gene: 8. The CDR3 runs 16 residues.

The chain is built from TRBV2 and TRBJ1-1; the D is unclear. Trimming left V 4 bases short and J 6 bases short, with 9 bases between. Germline V lookup: CDR1 SNHLY, CDR2 FYNNEI. The CDR3 has 12 residues. For the CDR3, the DNA is TGTGCCAGCAGTGCACGGAGATCTGAAGCTTTCTTT. Translation: CASSARRSEAFF.

The rearrangement uses TRBV7-7 and TRBJ2-5; weak D call: TRBD1 (6 bases). V lost 3 bases, J lost 2 bases, and 7 bases lay in between. The CDR3 sequence is 13 residues long. Germline loops: CDR1 SSHAT, CDR2 FNYEAQ (reference sequence). CDR3 region: CASSLDRQETQYF. The CDR3 nucleotides read TGTGCCAGCAGCTTGGACAGACAAGAGACCCAGTACTTC.

The gene calls are TRBV4-2 and TRBJ2-2; 8 bases line up with TRBD2. V gave up 1 base and J gave up 4 bases; unmatched junction bases: 11. Germline V gene lookup returns CDR1 LGHNA and CDR2 YNFKEQ. The CDR3 length is 18 residues. The CDR3 is CASSQVATSGFTTGELFF. CDR3 sequence (DNA): TGTGCCAGCAGCCAAGTGGCTACTAGCGGATTTACCACCGGGGAGCTGTTTTTT.

This clone was seen only once. V usage is TRBV18 and J usage is TRBJ1-2; D is perhaps TRBD1 (6 bases). The length of the CDR3 is 17 residues. With 3 bases removed from V and 1 base from J, the gap between germline ends came to 18 bases. Germline V gives CDR1 KGHSH, CDR2 LQKENI. The CDR3 region is CASSPVGWGHGNYGYTF. DNA for the CDR3: TGTGCCAGCTCACCCGTTGGTTGGGGACATGGTAACTATGGCTACACCTTC.

CDR3 bases: TGTGCCAGCAGCTTAGGGGCTAATAACTATGGCTACACCTTC. It yields the protein CASSLGANNYGYTF. J is TRBJ1-2 and V is TRBV7-9; D not certain. Trimming cost V 1 base and J 1 base, with 7 bases left between them. Germline V gene data show CDR1 as SEHNR and CDR2 as FQNEAQ (reference sequence). CDR3 length: 14 amino acids. The entire variable domain, with the rest obtained from reference TRBV7-9 and TRBJ1-2, is as follows: DTGVSQNPRHKITKRGQNVTFRCDPISEHNRLYWYRQTLGQGPEFLTYFQNEAQLEKSRLLSDRFSAERPKGSFSTLEIQRTEQGDSAMYLCASSLGANNYGYTFGSGTRLTVV.

The J gene is TRBJ2-1, the V gene TRBV10-3; 7 bases match TRBD2. V trimming: 0 bases; J trimming: 14 bases; junction bases outside the gene matches: 7. The germline V gene has CDR1 ENHRY and CDR2 SYGVKD. This CDR3 has 13 amino acids. This chain's CDR3 is CAISESRDYQEFF. The CDR3 DNA follows: TGTGCCATCAGTGAGTCAAGGGACTACCAAGAGTTCTTC.

About this clone: It is unclear where the CDR3 begins or ends on the DNA, so no DNA is shown, and the CDR3 is as TCRdb lists it. The gene calls are TRBV5-6 and TRBJ2-5; the table's D call TRBD1 went unverified against the DNA. Germline V gives CDR1 SGHDT, CDR2 YYEEEE. Both ends counted, the CDR3 spans 16 residues. The CDR3: CASSLVGPGTGTLLYF.

The chain recombines TRBV4-2 with TRBJ2-7; 15 bases are a match to TRBD2. V lost 4 bases and J lost 1; bases outside the gene matches: 5. The germline gives CDR1 LGHNA, CDR2 YNFKEQ. This CDR3 has 17 amino acids. CDR3 in amino acids: CASSLRTSGGVSYEQYF. The CDR3 DNA is TGTGCCAGCAGCCTCAGGACTAGCGGGGGGGTATCCTACGAGCAGTACTTC.

V gene TRBV12-5 combines with J gene TRBJ2-1; TRBD2 agrees at 11 bases. V dropped 0 bases and J dropped 0; count of bases not matched to a gene: 4. This CDR3 spans 18 amino acids. From germline, CDR1 is LGHNT and CDR2 FRNRAP. The CDR3 protein is CASGLVLSGRASYNEQFF. For the CDR3, the DNA is TGTGCTAGTGGTTTGGTACTTAGCGGGAGGGCCTCCTACAATGAGCAGTTCTTC.

This sequence joins TRBV7-9 and TRBJ1-2; 7 bases fit TRBD1. V was clipped by 0 bases and J by 3 bases; unmatched bases: 10. CDR3 length: 17 residues. CDR1 and CDR2 from the germline V gene are SEHNR and FQNEAQ (reference sequence). CDR3 bases: TGTGCCAGCAGCTTAGCGCCCCGACAGGGTGGGCACTATGGCTACACCTTC. It is translated as CASSLAPRQGGHYGYTF.

DNA of the CDR3: TGTGCCAGCAGCGTAGGGGTCGGAGGTATAGCCAAAAACATTCAGTACTTC. Translation gives CASSVGVGGIAKNIQYF. V gene TRBV9 combines with J gene TRBJ2-4; D may be TRBD2 (5 bases). This CDR3 comprises 17 residues. Trimming stripped 0 bases from V and 0 bases from J, with 13 bases between. The germline V gene has CDR1 SGDLS and CDR2 YYNGEE.

The chain recombines TRBV11-2 with TRBJ2-5, with TRBD1 as a possible D gene (5 bases). The CDR3 runs to 12 residues. The germline V gene encodes CDR1 SGHAT and CDR2 FQNNGV. Trimming stripped 7 bases from V and 1 base from J, with 7 bases between. The CDR3 sequence is CASTQGQETQYF. CDR3 in DNA: TGTGCCAGCACGCAGGGCCAAGAGACCCAGTACTTC.

The J gene is TRBJ2-1, the V gene TRBV7-9; 8 bases line up with TRBD2. J was trimmed by 7 bases and V by 3 bases; bases with no gene match: 11. Germline V gives CDR1 SEHNR, CDR2 FQNEAQ (reference sequence). The CDR3 length is 16 residues. The CDR3 DNA follows: TGTGCCAGCAGCTTGAGTCGTTCTAGCGGGTTGAATGAGCAGTTCTTC. Encoded protein: CASSLSRSSGLNEQFF.

CDR3 DNA sequence: TGTGCCAGTGACCAGGGGGAAACGGCCCAGCATTTT. Translating it yields CASDQGETAQHF. The chain recombines TRBV19 with TRBJ1-5; 7 positions agree with TRBD1. The CDR3 loop spans 12 amino acids. V gave up 8 bases and J gave up 11 bases; unmatched junction bases: 9. Germline-derived CDR1 and CDR2 are LNHDA and SQIVND (reference sequence).

The chain employs TRBV6-5 and TRBJ2-5; D possibly corresponds to TRBD2 (6 bases). The CDR3 totals 13 residues. From germline, CDR1 is MNHEY and CDR2 SVGAGI. Trimming removed 5 bases at V and 5 bases at J, with 12 bases between. CDR3 in DNA: TGTGCCAGCAGTGTCCCAGGAGGGGAGACCCAGTACTTC. Translating it yields CASSVPGGETQYF.

This clone has just one count. The CDR3 is CASSYGGNRGYTF. The CDR3 region has the DNA TGTGCCAGCAGTTACGGGGGGAACCGGGGCTACACCTTC. This chain links TRBV6-6 with TRBJ1-2; possibly TRBD1 for D (5 bases). The CDR3 has 13 residues. V dropped 2 bases and J dropped 8 bases, with 12 bases sitting between them. Germline values: CDR1 MNHNY, CDR2 SVGAGI (reference sequence).

The chain has TRBV4-2 and TRBJ2-7; 13 positions match TRBD2. V trimming: 2 bases; J trimming: 2 bases; junction bases outside the gene matches: 3. The CDR3 consists of 16 residues. Germline CDR1 reads LGHNA; CDR2 reads YNFKEQ. As DNA, the CDR3 is TGTGCCAGCAGCCAACAGACTAGCGGGGGGACCTACGAGCAGTACTTC. Translating it yields CASSQQTSGGTYEQYF.

The chain joins TRBV5-1 to TRBJ2-7, with D possibly matching TRBD1 (6 bases). The V end was cut by 4 bases, the J end by 2 bases, with 10 bases between. Germline V gene sequence: CDR1 SGHRS, CDR2 YFSETQ. The CDR3 contains 13 residues. Here the CDR3 DNA reads TGCGCCAGCAGCCGGACAGCGACCTACGAGCAGTACTTC. Translated: CASSRTATYEQYF.